This TCR beta chain was identified during a study of identical twins. Unique molecular identifiers were present on the cDNA, and a universal primer site came from template switching. One entry per CDR3 protein, called by TCRdb with MiXCR from the 5' RACE reads. The table includes hundreds of thousands of distinct CDR3 sequences, about 20% detected once. This CDR3 comprises 15 residues. Looked up from germline, CDR1 is SEHNR and CDR2 is FQNEAQ (reference sequence). V was trimmed by 1 base and J by 0 bases, leaving 8 bases between them. The same data also contributed to another study, on T cells expressing NK-cell markers.

The receptor's source is a woman between 18 and 29 years old in good health. Material for sequencing was PBMCs. This chain joins TRBV7-9 and TRBJ2-3, with a possible D match to TRBD2 (5 bases). In nucleotides, the CDR3 is TGTGCCAGCAGCTTAGGCCAGCGGAGCACAGATACGCAGTATTTT. This translates into CASSLGQRSTDTQYF.